This T cell receptor (beta chain) was observed in a study of blood T cell repertoires in COVID-19. Overall study context: Specimens from acute and convalescent COVID-19 originated in the United States, Italy and Spain. Sample material is recorded as cDNA or gDNA derived from T cells, B-cell-depleted T cells, or PBMCs.

This table comes from immunoSEQ multiplex PCR, and its TCRdb copy is limited to in-frame clones, with some not included. The sample holds 200,000 to 250,000 clones, around 90% seen once. The TCR was taken from a man aged 25 to 45 with COVID-19, enrolled during active disease. The sequenced sample was peripheral blood.

The CDR3 nucleotides are TGTGCCAGCTCACTTCTGTTAGACGGGACAGGGACAGATACGCAGTATTTT. It codes for CASSLLLDGTGTDTQYF. The chain has TRBV18 and TRBJ2-3; 9 positions match TRBD1. The CDR3 is 17 residues long. The V gene end was trimmed by 4 bases and the J gene end by 3 bases; junction bases not matched to a gene: 11. CDR1 and CDR2 from the germline V gene are KGHSH and LQKENI.